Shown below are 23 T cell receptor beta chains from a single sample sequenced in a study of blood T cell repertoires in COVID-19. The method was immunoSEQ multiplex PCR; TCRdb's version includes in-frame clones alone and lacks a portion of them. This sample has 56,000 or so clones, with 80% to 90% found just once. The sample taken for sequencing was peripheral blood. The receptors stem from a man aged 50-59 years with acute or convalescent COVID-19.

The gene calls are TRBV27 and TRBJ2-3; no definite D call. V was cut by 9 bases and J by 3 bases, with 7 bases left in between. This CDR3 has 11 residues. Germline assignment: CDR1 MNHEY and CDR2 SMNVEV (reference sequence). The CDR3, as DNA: TGTGCCAGGGTACATACAGATACGCAGTATTTT. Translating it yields CARVHTDTQYF.

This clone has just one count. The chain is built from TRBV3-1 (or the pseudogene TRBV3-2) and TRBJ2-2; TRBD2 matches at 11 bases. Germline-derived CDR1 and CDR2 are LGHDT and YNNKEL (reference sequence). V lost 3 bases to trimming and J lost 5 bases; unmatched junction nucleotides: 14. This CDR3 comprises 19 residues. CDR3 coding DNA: TGTGCCAGCAGCCACCCACTTTCTAGCGGGGGGTATGAGACCGGGGAGCTGTTTTTT. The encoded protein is CASSHPLSSGGYETGELFF.

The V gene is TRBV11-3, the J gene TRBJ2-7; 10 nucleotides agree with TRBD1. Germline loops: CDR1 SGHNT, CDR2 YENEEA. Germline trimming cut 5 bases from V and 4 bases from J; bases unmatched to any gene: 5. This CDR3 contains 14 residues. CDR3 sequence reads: CASSPGQGWYEQYF. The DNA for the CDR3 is TGTGCCAGCAGCCCGGGACAGGGGTGGTACGAGCAGTACTTC.

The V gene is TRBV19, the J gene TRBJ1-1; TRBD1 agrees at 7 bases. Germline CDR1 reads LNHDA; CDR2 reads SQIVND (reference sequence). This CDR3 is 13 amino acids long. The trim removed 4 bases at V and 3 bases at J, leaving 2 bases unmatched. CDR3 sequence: CASSTTGDTEAFF. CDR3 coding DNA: TGTGCCAGTAGTACAACAGGGGACACTGAAGCTTTCTTT.

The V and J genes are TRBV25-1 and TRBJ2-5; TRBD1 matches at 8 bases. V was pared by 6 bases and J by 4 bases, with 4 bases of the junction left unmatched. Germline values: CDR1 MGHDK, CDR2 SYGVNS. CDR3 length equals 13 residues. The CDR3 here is CASRDRGGETQYF. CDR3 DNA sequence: TGTGCCAGCAGAGACAGGGGTGGAGAGACCCAGTACTTC. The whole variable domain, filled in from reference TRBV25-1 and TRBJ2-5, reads EADIYQTPRYLVIGTGKKITLECSQTMGHDKMYWYQQDPGMELHLIHYSYGVNSTEKGDLSSESTVSRIRTEHFPLTLESARPSHTSQYLCASRDRGGETQYFGPGTRLLVL.

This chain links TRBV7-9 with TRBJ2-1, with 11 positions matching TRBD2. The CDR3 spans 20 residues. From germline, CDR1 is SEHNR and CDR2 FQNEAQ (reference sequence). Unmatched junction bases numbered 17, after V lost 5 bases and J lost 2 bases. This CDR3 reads CASSTKARLAGSLPYNEQFF. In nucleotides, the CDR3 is TGTGCCAGCAGCACAAAGGCGAGACTAGCGGGGTCATTACCCTACAATGAGCAGTTCTTC.

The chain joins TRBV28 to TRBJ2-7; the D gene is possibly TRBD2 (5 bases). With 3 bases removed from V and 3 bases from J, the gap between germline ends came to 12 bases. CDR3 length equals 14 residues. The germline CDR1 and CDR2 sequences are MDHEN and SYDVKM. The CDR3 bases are TGTGCCAGCAGTTTTGCCCTCGGGGTCTACGAGCAGTACTTC. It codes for CASSFALGVYEQYF.

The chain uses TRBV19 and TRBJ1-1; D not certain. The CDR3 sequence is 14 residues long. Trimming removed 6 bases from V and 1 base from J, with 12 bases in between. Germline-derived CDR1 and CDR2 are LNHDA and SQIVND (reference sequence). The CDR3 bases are TGTGCCAGTAGAACTCGAGGAGAGAACACTGAAGCTTTCTTT. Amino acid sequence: CASRTRGENTEAFF.

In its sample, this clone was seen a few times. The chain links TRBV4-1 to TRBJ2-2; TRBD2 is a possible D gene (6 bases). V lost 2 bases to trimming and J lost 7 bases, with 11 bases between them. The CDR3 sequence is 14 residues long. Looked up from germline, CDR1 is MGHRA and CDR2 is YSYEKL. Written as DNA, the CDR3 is TGCGCCAGCAGCCAAAGGCGGGGCGGCGGGGAGCTGTTTTTT. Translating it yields CASSQRRGGGELFF.

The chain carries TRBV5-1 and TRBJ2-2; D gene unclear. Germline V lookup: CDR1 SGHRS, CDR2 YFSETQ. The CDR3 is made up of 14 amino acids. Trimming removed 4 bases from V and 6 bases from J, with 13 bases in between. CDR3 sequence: CASSLVEVAGELFF. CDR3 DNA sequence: TGCGCCAGCAGCCTCGTTGAGGTTGCCGGGGAGCTGTTTTTT.

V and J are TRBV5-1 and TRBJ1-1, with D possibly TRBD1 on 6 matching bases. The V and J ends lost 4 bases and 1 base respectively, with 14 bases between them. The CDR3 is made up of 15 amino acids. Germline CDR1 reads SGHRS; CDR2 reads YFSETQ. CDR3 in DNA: TGCGCCAGCAGCACTGGGGGCAGGGGGAACACTGAAGCTTTCTTT. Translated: CASSTGGRGNTEAFF.

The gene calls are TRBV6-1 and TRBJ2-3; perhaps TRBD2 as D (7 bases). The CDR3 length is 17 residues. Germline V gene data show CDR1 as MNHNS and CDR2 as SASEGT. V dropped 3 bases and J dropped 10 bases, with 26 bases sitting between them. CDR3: CASSDPKGGDYLGAQYF. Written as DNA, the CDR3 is TGTGCCAGCAGTGATCCAAAAGGGGGGGACTACCTTGGGGCGCAGTATTTT.

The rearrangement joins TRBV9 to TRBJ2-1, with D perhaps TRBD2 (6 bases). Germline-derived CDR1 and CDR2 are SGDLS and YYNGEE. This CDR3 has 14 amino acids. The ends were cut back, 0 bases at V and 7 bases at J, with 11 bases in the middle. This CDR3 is CASSVGRLANEQFF. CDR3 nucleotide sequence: TGTGCCAGCAGCGTAGGTCGTCTAGCGAATGAGCAGTTCTTC.

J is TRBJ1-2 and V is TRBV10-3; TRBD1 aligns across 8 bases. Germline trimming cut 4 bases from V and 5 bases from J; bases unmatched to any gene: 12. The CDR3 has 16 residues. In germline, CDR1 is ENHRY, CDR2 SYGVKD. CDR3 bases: TGTGCCATCAGTGGGGGGGGACAGGTCGAATTTTATGGCTACACCTTC. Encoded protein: CAISGGGQVEFYGYTF.

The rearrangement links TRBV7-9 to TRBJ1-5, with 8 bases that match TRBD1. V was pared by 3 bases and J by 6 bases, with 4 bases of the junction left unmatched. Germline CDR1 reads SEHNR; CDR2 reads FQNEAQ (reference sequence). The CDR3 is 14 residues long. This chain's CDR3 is CASSFSGGSQPQHF. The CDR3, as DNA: TGTGCCAGCAGCTTTTCAGGGGGCAGTCAGCCCCAGCATTTT. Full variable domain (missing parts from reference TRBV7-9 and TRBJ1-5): DTGVSQNPRHKITKRGQNVTFRCDPISEHNRLYWYRQTLGQGPEFLTYFQNEAQLEKSRLLSDRFSAERPKGSFSTLEIQRTEQGDSAMYLCASSFSGGSQPQHFGDGTRLSIL.

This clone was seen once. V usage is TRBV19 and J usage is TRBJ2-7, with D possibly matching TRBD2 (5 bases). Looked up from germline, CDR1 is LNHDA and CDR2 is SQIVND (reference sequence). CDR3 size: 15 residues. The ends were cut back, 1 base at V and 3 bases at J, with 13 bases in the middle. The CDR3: CASSIVGGPGYEQYF. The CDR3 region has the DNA TGTGCCAGTAGTATAGTGGGCGGGCCCGGCTACGAGCAGTACTTC.

This chain's CDR3 is CSASPSGGAGTQYF. Here the CDR3 DNA reads TGCAGTGCTAGTCCTAGCGGGGGGGCGGGTACGCAGTATTTT. The chain has TRBV20-1 and TRBJ2-3; 12 bases line up with TRBD2. This CDR3 region has 14 residues. Losses at the gene ends were 3 bases for V and 8 bases for J; bases not matched to a gene: 6. Germline lookup yields CDR1 DFQATT and CDR2 SNEGSKA (reference sequence).

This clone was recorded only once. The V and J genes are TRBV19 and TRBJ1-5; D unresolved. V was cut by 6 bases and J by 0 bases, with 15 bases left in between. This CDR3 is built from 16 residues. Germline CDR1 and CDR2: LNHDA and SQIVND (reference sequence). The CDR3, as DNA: TGTGCCAGTAGCCCGGTGGGCGTCTATAGCAATCAGCCCCAGCATTTT. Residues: CASSPVGVYSNQPQHF.

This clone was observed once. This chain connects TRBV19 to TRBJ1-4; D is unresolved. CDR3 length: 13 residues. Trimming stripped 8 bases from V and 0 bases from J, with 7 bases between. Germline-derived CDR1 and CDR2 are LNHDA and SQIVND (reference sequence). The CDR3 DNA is TGTGCCAGTGGACTGACAACTAATGAAAAACTGTTTTTT. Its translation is CASGLTTNEKLFF.

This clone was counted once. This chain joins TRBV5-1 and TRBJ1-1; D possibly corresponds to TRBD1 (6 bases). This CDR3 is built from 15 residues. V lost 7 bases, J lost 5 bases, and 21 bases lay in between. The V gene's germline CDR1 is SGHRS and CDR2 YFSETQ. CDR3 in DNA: TGCGCCAGCGGTACAGGGTCGGGTGGTCGGACTGAAGCTTTCTTT. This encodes CASGTGSGGRTEAFF. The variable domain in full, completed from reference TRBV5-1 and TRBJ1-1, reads KAGVTQTPRYLIKTRGQQVTLSCSPISGHRSVSWYQQTPGQGLQFLFEYFSETQRNKGNFPGRFSGRQFSNSRSEMNVSTLELGDSALYLCASGTGSGGRTEAFFGQGTRLTVV.

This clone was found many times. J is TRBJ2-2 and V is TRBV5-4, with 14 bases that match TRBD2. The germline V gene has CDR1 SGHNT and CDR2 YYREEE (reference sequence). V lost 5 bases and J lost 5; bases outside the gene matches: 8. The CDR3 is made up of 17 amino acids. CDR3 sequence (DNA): TGTGCCAGCAGAGCAGGACTAGCGGGAGGTAATACCGGGGAGCTGTTTTTT. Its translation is CASRAGLAGGNTGELFF.

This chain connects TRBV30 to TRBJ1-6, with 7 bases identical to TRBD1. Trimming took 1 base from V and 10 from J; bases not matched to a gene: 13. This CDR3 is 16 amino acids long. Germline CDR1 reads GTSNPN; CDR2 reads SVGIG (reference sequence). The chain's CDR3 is CAWSGDSLLYGSPLHF. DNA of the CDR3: TGTGCCTGGAGTGGGGACAGCCTTCTATATGGATCACCCCTCCACTTT.

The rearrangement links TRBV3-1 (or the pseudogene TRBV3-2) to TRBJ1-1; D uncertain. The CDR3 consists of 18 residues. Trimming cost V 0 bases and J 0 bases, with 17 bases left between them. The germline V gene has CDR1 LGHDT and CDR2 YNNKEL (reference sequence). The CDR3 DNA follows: TGTGCCAGCAGCCAAGATCAGACATTCAGAGGGCTGAACACTGAAGCTTTCTTT. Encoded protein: CASSQDQTFRGLNTEAFF.